This T cell receptor beta chain was identified during a study of early T cells in non-severe SARS-CoV-2 infection. TCRdb reprocessed the 5' RACE reads via MiXCR and lists one record per CDR3 protein. The table lists 99,000 or so distinct CDR3 sequences, about 15% of them singletons. General observations from the study: Anti-spike CD8 responses were favored by VDJdb matching, which missed private and CD4 specificities.

This clonotype was seen a few times. Antigen: not known. Germline V lookup: CDR1 MNHNY, CDR2 SVGAGI (reference sequence). The CDR3 sequence is 15 residues long. The V and J ends lost 2 bases and 2 bases respectively, with 11 bases between them. V is TRBV6-6 and J is TRBJ2-3, with D possibly being TRBD2 (5 bases). Specimen: whole blood. This clonotype was obtained from an adult who was a healthcare worker with PCR-confirmed SARS-CoV-2 infection or an uninfected control (not recorded which). The DNA of the CDR3 is TGTGCCAGCAGTTACGGGGAGCCTTCCACAGATACGCAGTATTTT. This gives the protein CASSYGEPSTDTQYF.